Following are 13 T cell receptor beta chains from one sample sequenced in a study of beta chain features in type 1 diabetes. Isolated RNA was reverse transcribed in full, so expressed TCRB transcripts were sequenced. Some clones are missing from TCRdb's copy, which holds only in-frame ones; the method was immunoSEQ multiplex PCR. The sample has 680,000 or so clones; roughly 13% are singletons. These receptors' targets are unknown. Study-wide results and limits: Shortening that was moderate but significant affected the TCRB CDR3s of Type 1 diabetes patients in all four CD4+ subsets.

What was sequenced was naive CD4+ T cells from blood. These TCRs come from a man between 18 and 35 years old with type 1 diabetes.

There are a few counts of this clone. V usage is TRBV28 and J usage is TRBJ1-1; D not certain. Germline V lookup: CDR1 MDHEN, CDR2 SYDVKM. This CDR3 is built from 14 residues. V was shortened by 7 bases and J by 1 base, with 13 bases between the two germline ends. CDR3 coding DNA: TGTGCCAGCATCACGCTATGGAGGAACACTGAAGCTTTCTTT. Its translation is CASITLWRNTEAFF. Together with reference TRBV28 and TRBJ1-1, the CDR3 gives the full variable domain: DVKVTQSSRYLVKRTGEKVFLECVQDMDHENMFWYRQDPGLGLRLIYFSYDVKMKEKGDIPEGYSVSREKKERFSLILESASTNQTSMYLCASITLWRNTEAFFGQGTRLTVV.

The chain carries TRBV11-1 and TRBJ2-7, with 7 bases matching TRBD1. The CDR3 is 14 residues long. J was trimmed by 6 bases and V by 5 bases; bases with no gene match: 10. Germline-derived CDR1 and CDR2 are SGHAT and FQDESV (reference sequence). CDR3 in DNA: TGTGCCAGCAGCCTTCTTAGGGGGCTAAGCGAGCAGTACTTC. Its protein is CASSLLRGLSEQYF.

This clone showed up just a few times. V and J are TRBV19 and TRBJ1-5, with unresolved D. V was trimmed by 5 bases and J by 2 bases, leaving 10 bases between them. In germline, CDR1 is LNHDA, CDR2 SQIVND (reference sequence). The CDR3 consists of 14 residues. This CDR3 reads CASSSGVGNQPQHF. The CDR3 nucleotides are TGTGCCAGTAGTTCTGGAGTGGGCAATCAGCCCCAGCATTTT.

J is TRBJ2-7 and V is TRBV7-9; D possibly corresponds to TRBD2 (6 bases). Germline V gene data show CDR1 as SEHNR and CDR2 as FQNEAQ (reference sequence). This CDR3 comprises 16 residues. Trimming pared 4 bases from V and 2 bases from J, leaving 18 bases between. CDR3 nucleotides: TGTGCCAGCAGCTCCCTCCCCCGGGGGTCCGCCTACGAGCAGTACTTC. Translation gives CASSSLPRGSAYEQYF.

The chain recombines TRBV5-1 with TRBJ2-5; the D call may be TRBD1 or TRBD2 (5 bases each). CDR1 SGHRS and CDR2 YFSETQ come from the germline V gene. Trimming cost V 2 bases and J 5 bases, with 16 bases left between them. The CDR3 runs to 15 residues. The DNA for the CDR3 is TGCGCCAGCAGCTTTTTGAACCGAAGGGACGAGACCCAGTACTTC. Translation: CASSFLNRRDETQYF. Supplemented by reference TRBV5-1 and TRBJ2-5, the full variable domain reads KAGVTQTPRYLIKTRGQQVTLSCSPISGHRSVSWYQQTPGQGLQFLFEYFSETQRNKGNFPGRFSGRQFSNSRSEMNVSTLELGDSALYLCASSFLNRRDETQYFGPGTRLLVL.

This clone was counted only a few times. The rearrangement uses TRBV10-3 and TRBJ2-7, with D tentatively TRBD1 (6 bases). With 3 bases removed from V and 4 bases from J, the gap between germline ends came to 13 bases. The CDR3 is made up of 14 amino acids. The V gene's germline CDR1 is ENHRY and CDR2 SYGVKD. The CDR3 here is CAISESQGRYEQYF. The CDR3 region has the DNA TGTGCCATCAGTGAATCACAGGGAAGATACGAGCAGTACTTC.

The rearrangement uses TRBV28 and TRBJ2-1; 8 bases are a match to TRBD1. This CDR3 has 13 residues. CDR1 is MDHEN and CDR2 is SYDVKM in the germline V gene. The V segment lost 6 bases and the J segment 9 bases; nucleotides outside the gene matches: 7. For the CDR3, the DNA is TGTGCCAGCAGCCCCCGACAGGGGAGTGAGCAGTTCTTC. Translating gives CASSPRQGSEQFF.

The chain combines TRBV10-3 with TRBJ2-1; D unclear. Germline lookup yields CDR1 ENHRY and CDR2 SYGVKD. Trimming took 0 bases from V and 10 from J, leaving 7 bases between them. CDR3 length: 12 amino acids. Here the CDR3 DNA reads TGTGCCATCAGTGAGTCCTCTAACGAGCAGTTCTTC. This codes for CAISESSNEQFF.

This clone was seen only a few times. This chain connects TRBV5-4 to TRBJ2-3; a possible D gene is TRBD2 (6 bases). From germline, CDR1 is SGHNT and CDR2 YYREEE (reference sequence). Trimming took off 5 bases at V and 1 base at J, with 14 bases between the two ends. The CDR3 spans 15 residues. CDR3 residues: CASSLRSSGTDTQYF. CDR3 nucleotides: TGTGCCAGCAGTCTCCGTTCTAGCGGCACAGATACGCAGTATTTT.

CDR3 in DNA: TGTGCCAGCAGCCAAGATGGAAGCGGCTCCTACAATGAGCAGTTCTTC. This gives the protein CASSQDGSGSYNEQFF. The rearrangement joins TRBV14 to TRBJ2-1; possible D gene TRBD2, 5 bases. CDR1 and CDR2 from the germline V gene are SGHDN and FVKESK. The CDR3 extends over 16 amino acids. V lost 0 bases and J lost 0, with 9 bases in between.

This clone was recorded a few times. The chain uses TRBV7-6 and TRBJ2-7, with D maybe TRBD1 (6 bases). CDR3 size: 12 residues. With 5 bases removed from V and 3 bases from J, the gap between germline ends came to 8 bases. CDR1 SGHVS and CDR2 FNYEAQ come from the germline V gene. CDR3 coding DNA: TGTGCCAGCAGCACACAGGGCTACGAGCAGTACTTC. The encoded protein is CASSTQGYEQYF.

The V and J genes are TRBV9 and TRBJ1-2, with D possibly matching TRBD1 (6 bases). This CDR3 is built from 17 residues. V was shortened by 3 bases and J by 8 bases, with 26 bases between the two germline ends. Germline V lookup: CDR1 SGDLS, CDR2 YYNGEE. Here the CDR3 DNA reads TGTGCCAGCAGCGCCGGGGCATTACAGGGCTCACTGGGAGGCTACACCTTC. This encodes CASSAGALQGSLGGYTF.

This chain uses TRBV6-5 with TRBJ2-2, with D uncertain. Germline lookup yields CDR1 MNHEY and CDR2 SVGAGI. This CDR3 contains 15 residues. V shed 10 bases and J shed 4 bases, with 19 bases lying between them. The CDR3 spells CATHPGDSSTGELFF. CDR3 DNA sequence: TGTGCCACTCACCCCGGAGACTCTAGCACCGGGGAGCTGTTTTTT.